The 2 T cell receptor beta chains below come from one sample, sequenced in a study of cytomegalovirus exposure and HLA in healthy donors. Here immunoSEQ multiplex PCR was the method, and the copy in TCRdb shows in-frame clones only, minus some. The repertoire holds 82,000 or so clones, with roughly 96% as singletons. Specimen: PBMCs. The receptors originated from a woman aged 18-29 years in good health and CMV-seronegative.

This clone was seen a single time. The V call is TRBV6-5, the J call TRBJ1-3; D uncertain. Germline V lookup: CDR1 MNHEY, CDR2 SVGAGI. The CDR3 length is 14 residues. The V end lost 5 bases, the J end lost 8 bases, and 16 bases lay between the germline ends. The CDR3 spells CASSRFGGPDTIYF. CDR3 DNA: TGTGCCAGCAGTCGATTCGGCGGCCCGGACACCATATATTTT.

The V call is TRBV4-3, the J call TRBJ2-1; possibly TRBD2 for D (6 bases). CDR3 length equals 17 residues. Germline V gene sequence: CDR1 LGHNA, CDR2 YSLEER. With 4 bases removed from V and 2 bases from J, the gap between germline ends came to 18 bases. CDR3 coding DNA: TGCGCCAGCAGCCTTAGACGGTCGGGAGACCCCTACAATGAGCAGTTCTTC. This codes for CASSLRRSGDPYNEQFF.